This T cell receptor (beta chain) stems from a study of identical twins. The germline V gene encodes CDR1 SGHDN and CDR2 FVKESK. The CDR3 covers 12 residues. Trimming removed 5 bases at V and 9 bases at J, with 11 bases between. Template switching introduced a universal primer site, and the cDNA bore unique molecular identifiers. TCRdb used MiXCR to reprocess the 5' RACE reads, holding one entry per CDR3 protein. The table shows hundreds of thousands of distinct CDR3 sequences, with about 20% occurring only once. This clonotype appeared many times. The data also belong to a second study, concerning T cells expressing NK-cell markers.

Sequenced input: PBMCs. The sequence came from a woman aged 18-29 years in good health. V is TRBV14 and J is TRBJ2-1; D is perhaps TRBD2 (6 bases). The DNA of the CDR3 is TGTGCCAGCAGCTGGACCGGGGGTGAGCAGTTCTTC. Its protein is CASSWTGGEQFF. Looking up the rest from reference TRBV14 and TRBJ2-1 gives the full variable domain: EAGVTQFPSHSVIEKGQTVTLRCDPISGHDNLYWYRRVMGKEIKFLLHFVKESKQDESGMPNNRFLAERTGGTYSTLKVQPAELEDSGVYFCASSWTGGEQFFGPGTRLTVL.